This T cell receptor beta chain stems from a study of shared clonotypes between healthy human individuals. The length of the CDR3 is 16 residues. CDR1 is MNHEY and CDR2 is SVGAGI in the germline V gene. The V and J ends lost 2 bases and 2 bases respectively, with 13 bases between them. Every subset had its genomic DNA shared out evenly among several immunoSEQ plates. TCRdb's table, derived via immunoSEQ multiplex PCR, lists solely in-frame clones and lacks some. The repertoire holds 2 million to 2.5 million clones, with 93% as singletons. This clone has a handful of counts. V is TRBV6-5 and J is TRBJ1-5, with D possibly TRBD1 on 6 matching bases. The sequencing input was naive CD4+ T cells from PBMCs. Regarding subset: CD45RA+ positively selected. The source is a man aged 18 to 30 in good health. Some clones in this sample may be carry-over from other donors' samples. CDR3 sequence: CASSYGGPGGNQPQHF. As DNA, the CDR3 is TGTGCCAGCAGTTACGGGGGCCCAGGGGGCAATCAGCCCCAGCATTTT.